These 9 T cell receptor beta chains were sequenced from one sample in a study of cytomegalovirus exposure and HLA in healthy donors. PCR used 60 Vbeta primers and 13 Jbeta primers. Clones were read by immunoSEQ multiplex PCR, and TCRdb kept only the in-frame ones, dropping some. The table lists about 150,000 clones, about 80% of them singletons, with about an eighth in the top ten. Sequenced: PBMCs. All receptors derive from a man between 35 and 55 years old in good health and CMV-seropositive.

The chain has TRBV9 and TRBJ1-3; 7 bases align to TRBD1. CDR1 SGDLS and CDR2 YYNGEE come from the germline V gene. The junction had 5 bases not matched to a gene; V was cut back by 0 bases and J by 2 bases. CDR3 size: 16 residues. CDR3 sequence (DNA): TGTGCCAGCAGCGTAGGGGGACAGACCGCTGGAAACACCATATATTTT. Its translation: CASSVGGQTAGNTIYF.

The chain couples TRBV27 to TRBJ2-3, with D unclear. This CDR3 is 14 amino acids long. V shed 5 bases and J shed 7 bases, with 16 bases lying between them. The germline V gene encodes CDR1 MNHEY and CDR2 SMNVEV (reference sequence). CDR3 sequence (DNA): TGTGCCAGCAGTCCCCTCGGCGGCCTCAATACGCAGTATTTT. It translates to CASSPLGGLNTQYF.

The genes are TRBV7-6 and TRBJ1-4; weak D call: TRBD1 (6 bases). The CDR3 runs to 14 residues. CDR1 is SGHVS and CDR2 is FNYEAQ in the germline V gene. V was clipped by 5 bases and J by 5 bases, with 12 bases between them. CDR3 amino acids: CASSPPRGNEKLFF. Written as DNA, the CDR3 is TGTGCCAGCAGCCCCCCGAGGGGGAATGAAAAACTGTTTTTT.

This chain connects TRBV6-1 to TRBJ1-6; D is possibly TRBD1 (5 bases). Between the trimmed V and J ends, which lost 7 bases and 5 bases, there was a span of 9 bases. Looked up from germline, CDR1 is MNHNS and CDR2 is SASEGT. The CDR3 is 13 amino acids. CDR3 amino acids: CASNPTDNSPLHF. CDR3 DNA: TGTGCCAGCAATCCGACAGATAATTCACCCCTCCACTTT.

The chain is built from TRBV21-1 and TRBJ2-7; TRBD1, as called in the table, went unchecked against the DNA. TRBV21-1 is marked as a pseudogene. The CDR3 consists of 17 residues. CDR3 sequence (DNA): TGTGCCAGCAGCCCTGAGGGAACGACAGGACTTATTTACGAGCAGTACTTC. Translation: CASSPEGTTGLIYEQYF.

The chain links TRBV6-5 to TRBJ2-1; TRBD2 aligns across 9 bases. Germline lookup yields CDR1 MNHEY and CDR2 SVGAGI. This CDR3 comprises 16 residues. The junction had 5 bases not matched to a gene; V was cut back by 3 bases and J by 2 bases. CDR3 sequence (DNA): TGTGCCAGCAGTTATGGCGCTAGCGGGACCTACAATGAGCAGTTCTTC. This translates into CASSYGASGTYNEQFF.

This chain links TRBV19 with TRBJ1-5; the D is unclear. Germline V lookup: CDR1 LNHDA, CDR2 SQIVND (reference sequence). V lost 5 bases to trimming and J lost 7 bases, with 9 bases between them. The CDR3 is made up of 12 amino acids. This CDR3 reads CASSSTSQPQHF. The CDR3 DNA follows: TGTGCCAGTAGTTCGACAAGCCAGCCCCAGCATTTT.

This clone was seen once. The rearrangement uses TRBV11-1 and TRBJ2-1, with 9 bases lining up with TRBD2. CDR1 and CDR2 from the germline V gene are SGHAT and FQDESV (reference sequence). The CDR3 length is 14 residues. V lost 6 bases, J lost 6 bases, and 6 bases stayed unmatched. The chain's CDR3 is CASSSGLAGNEQFF. The CDR3 bases are TGTGCCAGCAGTTCGGGACTAGCAGGCAATGAGCAGTTCTTC.

The chain carries TRBV30 and TRBJ1-3, with D unclear. Per germline, CDR1 GTSNPN and CDR2 SVGIG (reference sequence). The V and J ends lost 0 bases and 3 bases respectively, with 9 bases between them. This CDR3 has 14 residues. DNA of the CDR3: TGTGCCTGGAGTGTCCAAACCGGTGGAAACACCATATATTTT. Amino acids: CAWSVQTGGNTIYF. Variable domain in full (rest from reference TRBV30 and TRBJ1-3): SQTIHQWPATLVQPVGSPLSLECTVEGTSNPNLYWYRQAAGRGLQLLFYSVGIGQISSEVPQNLSASRPQDRQFILSSKKLLLSDSGFYLCAWSVQTGGNTIYFGEGSWLTVV.